The source of this T cell receptor beta chain is a study of cytomegalovirus exposure and HLA in healthy donors. This CDR3 region has 16 residues. The germline gives CDR1 SGHTA, CDR2 FQGNSA. V was clipped by 0 bases and J by 2 bases, with 13 bases between them. Whole-study findings and limits: Among donors in an Asian-associated ancestry cluster, a later analysis reportedly found fewer N-insertions than the approximately 700-donor mean.

On this clone itself: Its antigen is currently unknown.

13 Jbeta primers and 60 Vbeta primers were used for the PCR. Generated by immunoSEQ multiplex PCR, the TCRdb table keeps only in-frame clones and is missing some. The sample has some 110,000 clones; around 70% are singletons. The V and J genes are TRBV7-2 and TRBJ2-5, with a weak D call TRBD1 (5 bases). The specimen sequenced was PBMCs. This sequence originates from a man between 25 and 39 years old in good health and CMV-seropositive. CDR3: CASSLAAGRRQETQYF. The DNA of the CDR3 is TGTGCCAGCAGCTTAGCGGCAGGGCGCAGACAAGAGACCCAGTACTTC.